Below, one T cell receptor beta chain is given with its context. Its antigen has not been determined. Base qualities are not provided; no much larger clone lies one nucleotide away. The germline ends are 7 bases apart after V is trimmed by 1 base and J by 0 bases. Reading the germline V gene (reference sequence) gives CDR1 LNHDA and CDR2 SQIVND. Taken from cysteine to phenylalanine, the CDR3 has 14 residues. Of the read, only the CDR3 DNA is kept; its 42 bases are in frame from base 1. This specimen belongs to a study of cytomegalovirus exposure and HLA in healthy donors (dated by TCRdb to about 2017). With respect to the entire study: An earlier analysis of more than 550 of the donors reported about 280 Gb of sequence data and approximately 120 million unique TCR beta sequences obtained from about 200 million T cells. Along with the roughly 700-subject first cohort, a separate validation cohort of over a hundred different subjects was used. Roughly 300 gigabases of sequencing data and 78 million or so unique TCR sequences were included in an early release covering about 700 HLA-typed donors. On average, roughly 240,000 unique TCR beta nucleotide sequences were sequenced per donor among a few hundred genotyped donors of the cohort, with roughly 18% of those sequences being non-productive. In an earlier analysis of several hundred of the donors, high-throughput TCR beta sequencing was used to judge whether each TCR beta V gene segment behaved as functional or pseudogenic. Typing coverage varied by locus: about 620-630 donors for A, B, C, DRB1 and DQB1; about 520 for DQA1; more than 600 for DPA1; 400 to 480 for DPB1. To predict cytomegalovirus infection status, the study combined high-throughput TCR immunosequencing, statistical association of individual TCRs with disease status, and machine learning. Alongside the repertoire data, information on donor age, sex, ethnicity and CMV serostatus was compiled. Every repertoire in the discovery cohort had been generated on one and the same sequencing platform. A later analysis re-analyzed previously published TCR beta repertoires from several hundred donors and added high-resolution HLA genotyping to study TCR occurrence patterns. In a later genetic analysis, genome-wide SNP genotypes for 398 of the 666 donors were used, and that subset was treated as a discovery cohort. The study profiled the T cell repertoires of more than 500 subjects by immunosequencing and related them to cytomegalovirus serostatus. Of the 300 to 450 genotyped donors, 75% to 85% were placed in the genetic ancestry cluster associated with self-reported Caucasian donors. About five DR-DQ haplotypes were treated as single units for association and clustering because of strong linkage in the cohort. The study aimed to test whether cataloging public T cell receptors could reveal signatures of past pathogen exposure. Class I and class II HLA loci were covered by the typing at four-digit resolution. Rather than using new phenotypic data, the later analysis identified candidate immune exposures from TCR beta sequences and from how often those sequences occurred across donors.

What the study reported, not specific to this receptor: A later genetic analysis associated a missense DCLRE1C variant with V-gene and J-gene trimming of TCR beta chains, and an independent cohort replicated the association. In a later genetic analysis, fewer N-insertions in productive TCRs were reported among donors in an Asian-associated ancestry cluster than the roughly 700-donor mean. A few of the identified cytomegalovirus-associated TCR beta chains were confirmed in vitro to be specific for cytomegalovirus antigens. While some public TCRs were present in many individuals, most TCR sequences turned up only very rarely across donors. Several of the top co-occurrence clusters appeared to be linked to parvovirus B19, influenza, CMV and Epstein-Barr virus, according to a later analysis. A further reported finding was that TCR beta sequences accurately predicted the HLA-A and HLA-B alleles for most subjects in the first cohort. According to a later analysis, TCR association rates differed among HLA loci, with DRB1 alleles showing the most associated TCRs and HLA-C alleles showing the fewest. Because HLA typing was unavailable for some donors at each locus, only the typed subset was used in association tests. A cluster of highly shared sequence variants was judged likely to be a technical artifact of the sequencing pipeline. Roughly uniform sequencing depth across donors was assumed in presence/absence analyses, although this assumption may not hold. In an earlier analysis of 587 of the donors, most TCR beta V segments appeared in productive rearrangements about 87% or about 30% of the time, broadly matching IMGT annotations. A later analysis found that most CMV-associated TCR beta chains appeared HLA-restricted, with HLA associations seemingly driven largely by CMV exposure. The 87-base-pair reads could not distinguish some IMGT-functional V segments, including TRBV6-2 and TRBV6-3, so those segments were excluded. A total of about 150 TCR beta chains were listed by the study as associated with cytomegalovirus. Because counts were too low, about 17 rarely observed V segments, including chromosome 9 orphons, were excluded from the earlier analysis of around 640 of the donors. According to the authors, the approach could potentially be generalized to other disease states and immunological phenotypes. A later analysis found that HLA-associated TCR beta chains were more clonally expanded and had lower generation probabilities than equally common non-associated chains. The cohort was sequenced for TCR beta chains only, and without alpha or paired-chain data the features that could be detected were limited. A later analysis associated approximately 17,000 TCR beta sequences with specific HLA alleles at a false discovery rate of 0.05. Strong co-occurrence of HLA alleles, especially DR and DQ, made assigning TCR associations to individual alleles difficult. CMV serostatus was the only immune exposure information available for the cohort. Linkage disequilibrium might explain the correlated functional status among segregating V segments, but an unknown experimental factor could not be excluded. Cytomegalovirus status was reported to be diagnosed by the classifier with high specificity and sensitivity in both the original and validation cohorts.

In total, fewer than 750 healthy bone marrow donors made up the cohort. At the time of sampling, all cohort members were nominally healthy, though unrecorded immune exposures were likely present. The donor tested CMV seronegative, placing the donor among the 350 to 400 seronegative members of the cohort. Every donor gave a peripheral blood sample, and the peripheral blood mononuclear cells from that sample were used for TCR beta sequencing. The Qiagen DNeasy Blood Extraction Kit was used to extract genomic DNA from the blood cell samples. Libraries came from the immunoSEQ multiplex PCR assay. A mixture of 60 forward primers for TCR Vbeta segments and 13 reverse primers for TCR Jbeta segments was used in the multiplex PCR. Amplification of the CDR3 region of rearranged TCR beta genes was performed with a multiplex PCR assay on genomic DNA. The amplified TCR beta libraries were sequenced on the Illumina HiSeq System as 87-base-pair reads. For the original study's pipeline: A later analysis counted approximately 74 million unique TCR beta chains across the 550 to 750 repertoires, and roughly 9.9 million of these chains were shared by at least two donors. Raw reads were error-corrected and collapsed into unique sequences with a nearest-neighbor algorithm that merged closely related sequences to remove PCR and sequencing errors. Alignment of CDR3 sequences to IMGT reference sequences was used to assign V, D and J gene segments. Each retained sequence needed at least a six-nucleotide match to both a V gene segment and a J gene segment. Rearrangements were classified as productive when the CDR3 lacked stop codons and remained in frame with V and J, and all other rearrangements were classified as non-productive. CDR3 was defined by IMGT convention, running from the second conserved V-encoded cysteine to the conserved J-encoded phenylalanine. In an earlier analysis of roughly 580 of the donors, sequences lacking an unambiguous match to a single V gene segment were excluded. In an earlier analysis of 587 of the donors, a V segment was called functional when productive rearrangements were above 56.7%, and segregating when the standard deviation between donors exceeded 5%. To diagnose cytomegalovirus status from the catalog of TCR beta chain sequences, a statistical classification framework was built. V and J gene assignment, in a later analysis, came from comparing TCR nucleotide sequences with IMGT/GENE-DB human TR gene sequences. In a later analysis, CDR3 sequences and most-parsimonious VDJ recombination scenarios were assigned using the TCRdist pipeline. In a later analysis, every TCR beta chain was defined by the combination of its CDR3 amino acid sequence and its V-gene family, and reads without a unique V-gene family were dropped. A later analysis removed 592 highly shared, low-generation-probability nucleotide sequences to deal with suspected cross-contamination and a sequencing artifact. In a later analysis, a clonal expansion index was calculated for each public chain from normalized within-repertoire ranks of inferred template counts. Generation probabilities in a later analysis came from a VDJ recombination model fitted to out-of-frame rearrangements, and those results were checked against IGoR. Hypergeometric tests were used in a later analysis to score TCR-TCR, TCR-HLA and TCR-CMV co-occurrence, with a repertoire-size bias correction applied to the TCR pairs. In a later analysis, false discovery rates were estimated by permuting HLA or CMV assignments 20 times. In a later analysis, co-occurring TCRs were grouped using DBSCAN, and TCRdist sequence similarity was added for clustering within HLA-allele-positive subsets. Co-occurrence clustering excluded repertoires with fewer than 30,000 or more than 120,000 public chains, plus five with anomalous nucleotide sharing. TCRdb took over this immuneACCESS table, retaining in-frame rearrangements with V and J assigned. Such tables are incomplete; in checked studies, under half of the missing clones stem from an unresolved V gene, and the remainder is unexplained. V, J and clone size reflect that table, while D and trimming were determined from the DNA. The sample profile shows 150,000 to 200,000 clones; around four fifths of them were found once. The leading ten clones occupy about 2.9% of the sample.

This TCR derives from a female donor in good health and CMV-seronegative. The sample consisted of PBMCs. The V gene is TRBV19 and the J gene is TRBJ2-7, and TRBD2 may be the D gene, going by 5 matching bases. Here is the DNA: TGTGCCAGTAGTATAGGAGGAGGCTCCTACGAGCAGTACTTC. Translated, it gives CASSIGGGSYEQYF.